Detailed here is one T cell receptor beta chain. Its antigen is undetermined. These data belong to a study of cytomegalovirus exposure and HLA in healthy donors. Points from the study as a whole: While the bulk of TCR sequences proved rare, some public TCRs turned up in many donors.

Clones were sequenced by immunoSEQ multiplex PCR, and TCRdb holds only the in-frame ones, with some missing. The data show 200,000 to 300,000 clones, roughly 86% seen once. The validation cohort, a group of around 130 subjects, included the donors and was separate from the roughly 720-subject first cohort. The length of the CDR3 is 16 residues. The V gene lost 0 bases and the J gene lost 2 bases, with 14 bases spanning the gap. Per germline, CDR1 SGHNT and CDR2 YYREEE (reference sequence). The chain uses TRBV5-4 and TRBJ2-5; D is perhaps TRBD2 (6 bases). The clonotype was recovered from a woman under 40 in good health and CMV-seropositive. The material sequenced was PBMCs. This chain's CDR3 is CASSLGPGLLQETQYF. CDR3 bases: TGTGCCAGCAGCTTGGGACCGGGACTCCTACAAGAGACCCAGTACTTC.